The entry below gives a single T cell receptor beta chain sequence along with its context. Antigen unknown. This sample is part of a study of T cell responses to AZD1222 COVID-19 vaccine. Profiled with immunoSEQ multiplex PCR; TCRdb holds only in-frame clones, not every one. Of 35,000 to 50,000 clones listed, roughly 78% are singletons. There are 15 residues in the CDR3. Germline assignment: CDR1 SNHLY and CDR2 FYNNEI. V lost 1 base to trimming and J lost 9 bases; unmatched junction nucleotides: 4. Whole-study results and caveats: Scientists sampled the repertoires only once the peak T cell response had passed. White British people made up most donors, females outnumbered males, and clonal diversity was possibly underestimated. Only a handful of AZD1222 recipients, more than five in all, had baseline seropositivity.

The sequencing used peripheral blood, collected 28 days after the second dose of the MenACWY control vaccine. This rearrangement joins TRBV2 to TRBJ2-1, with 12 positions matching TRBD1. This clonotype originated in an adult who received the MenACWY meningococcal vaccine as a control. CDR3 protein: CASSEEGTGGVEQFF. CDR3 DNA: TGTGCCAGCAGTGAAGAGGGGACAGGGGGCGTTGAGCAGTTCTTC.